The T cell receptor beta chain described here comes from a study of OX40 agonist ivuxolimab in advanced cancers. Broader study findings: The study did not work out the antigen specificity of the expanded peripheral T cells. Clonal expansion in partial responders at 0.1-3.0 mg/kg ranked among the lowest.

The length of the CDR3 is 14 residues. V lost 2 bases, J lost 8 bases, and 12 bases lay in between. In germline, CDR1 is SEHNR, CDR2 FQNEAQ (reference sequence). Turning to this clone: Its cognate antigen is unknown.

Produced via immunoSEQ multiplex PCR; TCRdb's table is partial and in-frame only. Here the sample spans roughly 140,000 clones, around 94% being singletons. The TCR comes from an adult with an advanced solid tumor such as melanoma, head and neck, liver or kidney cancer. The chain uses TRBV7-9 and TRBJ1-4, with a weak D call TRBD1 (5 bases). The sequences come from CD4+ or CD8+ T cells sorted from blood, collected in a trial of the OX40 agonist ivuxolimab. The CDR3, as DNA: TGTGCCAGCAGCTTACGGCAGGGAGGCGAAAAACTGTTTTTT. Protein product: CASSLRQGGEKLFF.